This TCR beta chain emerged from a study of blood T cell repertoires in COVID-19 (TCRdb year 2020). For the study in its entirety: The collaborator samples originated in the United States, Italy and Spain and spanned the acute and convalescent phases of COVID-19. The repertoires were made available in a free public database intended to serve as a resource for research on the immune response to SARS-CoV-2. The samples were drawn from the first 160 participants of the ongoing ImmuneRACE study and from under 1,500 subjects provided by 6 global collaborators. The prospective study material was composed of cDNA or gDNA derived from T cells, B-cell-depleted T cells, or PBMCs. Nearly every sample came with metadata listing a de-identified subject ID, COVID-19 status, age in years and sex. Where HLA class I and class II types were available, the types were taken from metadata supplied by the sample provider, not from assay-based typing. Subjects who had been exposed to COVID-19, were actively infected with it, or had recovered from it provided the deeply sampled blood TCRbeta repertoires that made up the dataset. Overall study results and their limits: Clinical and demographic metadata were provided uncurated, with the amount varying by source and participant.

Whole blood was collected in K2EDTA tubes by collaborating institutions according to the institutions' own protocols. For TCRbeta analysis, collaborators shipped samples as frozen whole blood, isolated PBMCs, or DNA extracted from either of those sample types. About this clone itself: The antigen it recognizes is unknown. Base qualities are not recorded, but no much larger clone differs from it by a single base.

The immunoSEQ Assay, a bias-controlled multiplex PCR, was used to amplify TCRbeta CDR3 regions from genomic DNA. In the paper's pipeline: Nucleated cell counts per sample were estimated from amplification of reference gene primers within the assay. Sequence reads were collapsed and filtered to measure the absolute abundance of every unique TCRbeta CDR3 rearrangement. For each sample, productive Simpson clonality was calculated by taking the square root of Simpson's diversity index across productive rearrangements. Held by TCRdb, this immuneACCESS table contains in-frame sequences only and omits some clones. Under half of the omission traces to an unresolved V gene where checked; the cause of the rest is unknown. V and J calls and clone size come straight from that table; D and trimming were deduced from the DNA. The sample table records over 100,000 clones; approximately 85% of these occur just once. The ten largest clonotypes hold approximately 1.3% of the sample.

Measured from the cysteine to the phenylalanine, the CDR3 is 18 residues long. The sequence is cut down to CDR3 DNA, 54 bases in frame from base 1. Based on the germline V gene, the CDR1 and CDR2 sequences are SGDLS and YYNGEE. The germline V and J ends show losses of 2 bases and 7 bases respectively, and no gene match explains 10 bases of the junction. This clonotype was obtained from a middle-aged man with acute or convalescent COVID-19. Sequenced material: peripheral blood. The V and J genes are TRBV9 and TRBJ2-2; 14 bases in between match TRBD2. Read as DNA, the sequence is TGTGCCAGCAGCGTGATCGGACTAGCGGGAGGCTTGGGCGGGGAGCTGTTTTTT. Its translation is CASSVIGLAGGLGGELFF.